A single T cell receptor (beta chain) is shown here with its context. The CDR3 covers 14 residues. Germline values: CDR1 MNHEY, CDR2 SMNVEV (reference sequence). V gave up 5 bases and J gave up 6 bases; unmatched junction bases: 3. The data originate from a study of blood T cell repertoires in COVID-19. Generated by immunoSEQ multiplex PCR, the TCRdb table keeps only in-frame clones and is missing some. Here the sample spans 200,000 to 250,000 clones, approximately 85% being singletons. Source material: peripheral blood. This TCR derives from a woman aged 70-85 years with COVID-19, enrolled during active disease. This chain joins TRBV27 and TRBJ2-7; 14 nucleotides align to TRBD2. The CDR3 loop reads CASSRGTSGSEQYF. CDR3 sequence (DNA): TGTGCCAGCAGTAGGGGGACTAGCGGGAGCGAGCAGTACTTC.